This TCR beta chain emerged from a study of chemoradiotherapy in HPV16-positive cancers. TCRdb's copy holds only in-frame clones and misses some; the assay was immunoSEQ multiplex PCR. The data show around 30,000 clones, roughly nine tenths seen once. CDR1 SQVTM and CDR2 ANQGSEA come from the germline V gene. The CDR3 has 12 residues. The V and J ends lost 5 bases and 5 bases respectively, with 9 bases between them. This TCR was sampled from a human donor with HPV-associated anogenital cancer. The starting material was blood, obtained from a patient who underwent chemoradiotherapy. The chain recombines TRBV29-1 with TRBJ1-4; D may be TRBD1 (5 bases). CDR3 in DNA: TGCAGCGTTCGTCAGGGAAATGAAAAACTGTTTTTT. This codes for CSVRQGNEKLFF.